In its sample, the clone carrying this T cell receptor (beta chain) was seen many times. The antigen is undetermined. Patients with uncontrolled infections, other autoimmune diseases, pregnancy or lactation were excluded. This CDR3 is 15 amino acids long. V lost 6 bases and J lost 0, with 12 bases in between. CDR1 and CDR2 from the germline V gene are MNHNS and SASEGT. This sample is drawn from a study of T cells in Graves' hyperthyroidism and ophthalmopathy. Findings and limits, study-wide: By a 13 V-J model, ophthalmopathy was set apart from stable hyperthyroidism.

Using RNA transcripts as the source, TCR beta CDR3 regions were amplified. The study used the HTBI primer set for a first-round RT-PCR of the TCR CDR3. Each CDR3 protein gets one entry after TCRdb re-called the multiplex PCR reads with MiXCR. Here the sample spans under 350,000 distinct CDR3 sequences, about an eighth being singletons. Sequenced input: blood. This clonotype was obtained from a middle-aged woman with Graves' hyperthyroidism. V usage is TRBV6-1 and J usage is TRBJ1-3; D is uncertain. The CDR3 sequence is CASRLDGTSGNTIYF. CDR3 DNA sequence: TGTGCCAGCAGACTGGACGGAACCTCTGGAAACACCATATATTTT.